The rows below give T cell receptor beta chains drawn from one sample of a study of cytomegalovirus exposure and HLA in healthy donors. Profiled with immunoSEQ multiplex PCR; TCRdb holds only in-frame clones, not every one. The table includes about 150,000 clones, about four fifths detected once. Sequencing was done on a sample of PBMCs. All receptors come from a woman aged 40 to 49 in good health and CMV-seropositive. CDR3s include the opening cysteine and the closing phenylalanine or tryptophan. The D gene is left open where the match is weak. Clone sizes are given selectively: once, few, many, or a class where the clone is expanded.

v_call	d_call	clone_size	j_call	cdr3_nt	cdr3_aa
TRBV10-3	TRBD2	NA	TRBJ2-7	TGTGCCATCAGTGATCCTCGGCTAGCGGGACCTGCATACGAGCAGTACTTC	CAISDPRLAGPAYEQYF
TRBV19	NA	few	TRBJ2-5	TGTGCCAGTAGTATAGGTAGTGGAGAGACCCAGTACTTC	CASSIGSGETQYF
TRBV19	NA	NA	TRBJ2-2	TGTGCCAGTACCCTTCTAGGCACCGGGGAGCTGTTTTTT	CASTLLGTGELFF
TRBV2	TRBD2	NA	TRBJ2-5	TGTGCCAGCAGTGAAATTAGCGGGGGTCAAGAGACCCAGTACTTC	CASSEISGGQETQYF
TRBV5-5	TRBD1	NA	TRBJ1-5	TGTGCCAGCAGCTCCGGGACAGGGCAAGGACAGCCCCAGCATTTT	CASSSGTGQGQPQHF
TRBV19	TRBD1	NA	TRBJ2-3	TGTGCCAGTTGGATGGGACAGGGTGGGGATACGCAGTATTTT	CASWMGQGGDTQYF
TRBV28	NA	NA	TRBJ1-4	TGTGCCAGCAGTTTATGGTTTGGTAAGCGGGAAAAACTGTTTTTT	CASSLWFGKREKLFF
TRBV6-5	TRBD1	NA	TRBJ1-3	TGTGCCAGCAGCCGCGGGACAGCTGGAAACACCATATATTTT	CASSRGTAGNTIYF
TRBV10-3	TRBD1	NA	TRBJ1-6	TGTGCCATCAACGGACAGGATCAGAATTCACCCCTCCACTTT	CAINGQDQNSPLHF
TRBV19	NA	NA	TRBJ2-1	TGTGCCAGTAGTGAGCTAGCGACCAACAATGAGCAGTTCTTC	CASSELATNNEQFF
TRBV29-1	NA	NA	TRBJ1-2	TGCAGCGTCTCCGTCGGGGGAGGGAACTATGGCTACACCTTC	CSVSVGGGNYGYTF
TRBV7-6	NA	NA	TRBJ1-1	TGTGCCAGCAGCCGGGGGTGGCAGGGCGGGGCTGAAGCTTTCTTT	CASSRGWQGGAEAFF
TRBV5-1	TRBD2	NA	TRBJ2-1	TGCGCCAGCAGCTTGGCCGGTCGGGGGGGCGGTGAGCAGTTCTTC	CASSLAGRGGGEQFF
TRBV25-1	NA	NA	TRBJ1-6	TGTGCCAGCAGGGGGGGACTGACCCATTCACCCCTCCACTTT	CASRGGLTHSPLHF
TRBV5-1	NA	NA	TRBJ1-1	TGCGCCAGCTTTCCCACCGGGTCCCACACTGAAGCTTTCTTT	CASFPTGSHTEAFF
TRBV2	NA	NA	TRBJ2-1	TGTGCCAGCACCGGACTATCAAATGAGCAGTTCTTC	CASTGLSNEQFF
TRBV6-5	NA	NA	TRBJ2-1	TGTGCCAGCAGTTTCTCGCAGACACCTAATGAGCAGTTCTTC	CASSFSQTPNEQFF
TRBV10-3	TRBD1	NA	TRBJ2-5	TGTGCCATCAGTGAGTCGGGGACAGGGGGCGGAGAGACCCAGTACTTC	CAISESGTGGGETQYF
TRBV5-6	NA	NA	TRBJ2-1	TGTGCCAGCAGCTTGTCTGGCTATGAGCAGTTCTTC	CASSLSGYEQFF
TRBV28	TRBD2	NA	TRBJ2-1	TGTGCCAGCAGTCCTAGCGGGAGAACGGTTATGGGGGATGAGCAGTTCTTC	CASSPSGRTVMGDEQFF
TRBV6-5	NA	NA	TRBJ2-6	TGTGCCAGCAGCACTGGGGCCAACGTCCTGACTTTC	CASSTGANVLTF
TRBV5-4	NA	few	TRBJ2-1	TGTGCCAGCAGCTTGGTCGGGTCGTCCCCAGTCGATGAGCAGTTCTTC	CASSLVGSSPVDEQFF
TRBV6-5	NA	NA	TRBJ2-5	TGTGCCGGCAGTCCCCTAAAGAAGACCCAGTACTTC	CAGSPLKKTQYF
TRBV6-5	NA	few	TRBJ2-1	TGTGCCAGCAGTTACCCTAAGGGTCAGGGGAAAGACGAGCAGTTCTTC	CASSYPKGQGKDEQFF
TRBV2	NA	NA	TRBJ2-7	TGTGCCAGCAGCCGGGACAATTCCTACGAGCAGTACTTC	CASSRDNSYEQYF
TRBV6-4	NA	NA	TRBJ2-7	TGTGCCAGCAGTGTCCCCCGGGACTTGGTTAACGAGCAGTACTTC	CASSVPRDLVNEQYF
TRBV2	TRBD1	NA	TRBJ2-7	TGTGCCAGTGGTACCCGGGACAGGGGGTTCGAGCAGTACTTC	CASGTRDRGFEQYF
TRBV5-4	NA	once	TRBJ1-2	TGTGCCAGCAGCTTGGAGAGGGGGGGGGATGGCTACACCTTC	CASSLERGGDGYTF
TRBV15	NA	NA	TRBJ2-7	TGTGCCACCAGCACCTCGTACTACGAGCAGTACTTC	CATSTSYYEQYF
TRBV18	TRBD1	NA	TRBJ2-7	TGTGCCAGCTCACAGGGACAGTCCTACGAGCAGTACTTC	CASSQGQSYEQYF
TRBV27	TRBD2	NA	TRBJ2-7	TGTGCCAGCAGTCCCGGGACTACCCCGGGCGAGCAGTACTTC	CASSPGTTPGEQYF
TRBV28	NA	NA	TRBJ2-7	TGTGCCAGCAGTTTGGTTCCGAGCTCCTACGAGCAGTACTTC	CASSLVPSSYEQYF
TRBV5-1	TRBD1	NA	TRBJ2-1	TGCGCCAGCAGCTTGGGTGCAGGGGGCCGGACTGAGCAGTTCTTC	CASSLGAGGRTEQFF
TRBV30	NA	NA	TRBJ2-5	TGTGCCTGGAACCAGGCCCAGGGGGAGACCCAGTACTTC	CAWNQAQGETQYF
TRBV5-8	NA	NA	TRBJ1-3	TGTGCCAGCAGTGTACTACTCTCTGGAAACACCATATATTTT	CASSVLLSGNTIYF
TRBV7-9	TRBD1	NA	TRBJ1-2	TGTGCCAGCAGCGAGCGACAGGGGAACGGGGACTATGGCTACACCTTC	CASSERQGNGDYGYTF
TRBV7-6	NA	NA	TRBJ2-3	TGTGCCAGCAGCTTAGCGGGAGGCACAGATACGCAGTATTTT	CASSLAGGTDTQYF
TRBV5-1	NA	NA	TRBJ1-1	TGCGCCAGCAGCTTGGAAGCAGACATGAACACTGAAGCTTTCTTT	CASSLEADMNTEAFF
TRBV7-9	NA	medium-sized	TRBJ2-6	TGTGCCAGCAGCTTTGGCGGGTCCAACTCTGGGGCCAACGTCCTGACTTTC	CASSFGGSNSGANVLTF
TRBV7-8	TRBD1	NA	TRBJ2-6	TGTGCCAGCAGCTTAGGGACAGGGGCCTCTGGGGCCAACGTCCTGACTTTC	CASSLGTGASGANVLTF
TRBV6-5	TRBD1	NA	TRBJ1-5	TGTGCCAGCAGTCCGACAGGGGTCGGGCAGCCCCAGCATTTT	CASSPTGVGQPQHF
TRBV4-2	TRBD1	NA	TRBJ1-2	TGTGCCAGCAGCCAGGGGACAGGGATAGCGAACTATGGCTACACCTTC	CASSQGTGIANYGYTF
TRBV6-5	TRBD1	few	TRBJ1-1	TGTGCCAGCAGTTACTCAACAGGGGCGGGCACTGAAGCTTTCTTT	CASSYSTGAGTEAFF
TRBV29-1	TRBD2	NA	TRBJ2-2	TGCAGCGTCCGGGGCGCGGGGGTCACCGGGGAGCTGTTTTTT	CSVRGAGVTGELFF
TRBV28	NA	NA	TRBJ1-1	TGTGCCAGCAGTCCCCCCGGACAGATCGTAATGAACACTGAAGCTTTCTTT	CASSPPGQIVMNTEAFF
TRBV29-1	TRBD2	NA	TRBJ2-3	TGCAGCGCGGGAGGGGGGACGTATAGCACAGATACGCAGTATTTT	CSAGGGTYSTDTQYF
TRBV28	NA	NA	TRBJ1-1	TGTGCCAGCAGCAGGGGCCGCACTGAAGCTTTCTTT	CASSRGRTEAFF
TRBV5-5	TRBD1	NA	TRBJ1-1	TGTGCCAGCAGCCAGAGGAGGAGACAGGGGGTCGGGTCTGAAGCTTTCTTT	CASSQRRRQGVGSEAFF
TRBV4-2	TRBD2	NA	TRBJ2-7	TGTGCCAGCAGCCAAACTAGCGGGGGGCCCCGCGAGCAGTACTTC	CASSQTSGGPREQYF
TRBV20-1	NA	NA	TRBJ1-2	TGCAGTGCTACGGGACTTGGCTACACCTTC	CSATGLGYTF